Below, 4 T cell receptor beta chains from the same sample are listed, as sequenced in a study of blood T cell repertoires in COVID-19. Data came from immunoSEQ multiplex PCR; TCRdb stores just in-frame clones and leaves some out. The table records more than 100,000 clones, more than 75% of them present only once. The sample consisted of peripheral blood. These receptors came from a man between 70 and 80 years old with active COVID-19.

The CDR3 spells CASSLQTGAQKLFF. In DNA form, the CDR3 reads TGTGCCAGCAGCTTACAGACAGGGGCGCAAAAACTGTTTTTT. The gene calls are TRBV7-2 and TRBJ1-4; 8 positions agree with TRBD1. CDR1 and CDR2 (germline): SGHTA, FQGNSA. This CDR3 comprises 14 residues. J gave up 9 bases and V 2 bases, and 5 bases lay outside the gene matches.

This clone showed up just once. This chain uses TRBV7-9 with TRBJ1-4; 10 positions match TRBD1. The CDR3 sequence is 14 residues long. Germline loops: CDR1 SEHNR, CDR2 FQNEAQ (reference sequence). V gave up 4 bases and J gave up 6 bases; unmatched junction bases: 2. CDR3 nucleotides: TGTGCCAGCAGCTCCGGGACAGGGGATGAAAAACTGTTTTTT. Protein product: CASSSGTGDEKLFF.

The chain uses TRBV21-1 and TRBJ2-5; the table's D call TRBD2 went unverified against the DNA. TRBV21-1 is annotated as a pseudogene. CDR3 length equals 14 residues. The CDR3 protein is CASRGLAVKETQYF. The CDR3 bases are TGTGCCAGCAGGGGGCTAGCGGTGAAAGAGACCCAGTACTTC.

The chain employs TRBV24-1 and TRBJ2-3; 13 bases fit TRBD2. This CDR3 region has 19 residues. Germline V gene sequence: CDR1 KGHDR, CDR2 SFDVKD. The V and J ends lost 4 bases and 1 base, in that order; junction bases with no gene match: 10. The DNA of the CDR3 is TGTGCCACCAGTGAAACTGGGACTAGCGGGGCGGGGGGCACAGATACGCAGTATTTT. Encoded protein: CATSETGTSGAGGTDTQYF.